This T cell receptor (beta chain) was identified in a study of CD8 T cells in ankylosing spondylitis (dated by TCRdb to 2016 to 2017). Describing the broader study: T cell receptor beta repertoires were profiled in healthy donors and ankylosing spondylitis patients so that disease-linked TCR variants could be found. The full study cohort was made up of about two dozen ankylosing spondylitis patients and 108 healthy donors. Peripheral blood samples were taken, and synovial fluid was additionally collected from ankylosing spondylitis patients. General conclusions and limits of the study: The disease-linked clones had a CD8+ phenotype and were found at relatively low frequencies in peripheral blood. The disease-linked clones were reported to be significantly enriched in matched synovial fluid samples from ankylosing spondylitis patients. Some of the motif variants had been reported before in the synovial fluid and blood of reactive arthritis patients, a finding that suggests common disease-initiation mechanisms. A TCR beta motif of several highly homologous amino acid variants appeared characteristic of blood from ankylosing spondylitis patients.

Trimming at the junction amounts to 1 base on V and 6 bases on J, and the germline ends lie 13 bases apart. The CDR3, from cysteine to phenylalanine, totals 14 residues. This entry keeps only the CDR3 DNA: 42 bases, framed from base 1. CDR1 MNHEY and CDR2 SMNVEV were looked up in the germline V gene (reference sequence). Details on this clonotype: Which antigen it targets is not known. No base quality values were provided; no much bigger clone lies one nucleotide off.

The reads were generated on an Illumina HiSeq 2500. Quantitative 5'-RACE with molecular barcodes was the method used to prepare the TCR beta libraries. On the study's bioinformatics: Disease-linked TCR variants were identified with a new computational method built on a probabilistic model of VDJ rearrangement. TCRdb's own reprocessing of the public reads used fastp at Q25 and MiXCR and kept productive beta chains. Every distinct CDR3 protein forms one entry, paired with its most common genes and DNA. Clone size and V and J calls follow TCRdb, not the original study. The sample yields nearly 250,000 distinct CDR3 sequences; roughly a third were counted once. The ten largest clones add up to approximately 4.6% of the sample.

Recombination connected TRBV27 to TRBJ2-7; the D segment could be TRBD2, given 5 matching bases. Source material: blood, either unsorted or a sorted T cell fraction (not recorded which). This TCR was sampled from a male donor with ankylosing spondylitis or in good health (not recorded which). The CDR3 region has the sequence CASSLFGAVGEQYF. The DNA is as follows: TGTGCCAGCAGTTTATTTGGAGCGGTGGGCGAGCAGTACTTC.